The clone carrying this T cell receptor beta chain was seen many times. Its antigen is as yet unknown. These data are taken from a study of blood T cells in healthy people across ages. Together with a sample-barcoded 5' primer, a J-beta primer mix was included in a second PCR lasting roughly 7 to 11 cycles. Each cDNA molecule, via a template-switch adaptor with 12 random nucleotides, was tagged. TCRdb processed the 5' RACE reads anew with MiXCR; each CDR3 protein has one entry. The sample lists roughly 900,000 distinct CDR3 sequences, less than 35% occurring once. Study findings and constraints: Older age went with lower TCR beta diversity per million T cells, in a roughly linear way.

In germline, CDR1 is SGHAT, CDR2 FQNNGV. J was trimmed by 6 bases and V by 4 bases; bases with no gene match: 11. There are 16 residues in the CDR3. The chain combines TRBV11-2 with TRBJ2-3; 9 bases are a match to TRBD1. The specimen sequenced was blood. This clonotype was sampled from a woman over 75 in good health. The CDR3 nucleotides are TGTGCCAGCAGCTCCAGCGGACAGGGGCCCCCGGATACGCAGTATTTT. Translation: CASSSSGQGPPDTQYF. Full variable domain (missing parts from reference TRBV11-2 and TRBJ2-3): EAGVAQSPRYKIIEKRQSVAFWCNPISGHATLYWYQQILGQGPKLLIQFQNNGVVDDSQLPKDRFSAERLKGVDSTLKIQPAKLEDSAVYLCASSSSGQGPPDTQYFGPGTRLTVL.